The T cell receptor (beta chain) under discussion was sequenced for a study of T cell repertoires in cytomegalovirus infection. Across the study: Public TCR beta signatures provided an indication of both CMV infection and a matching HLA type. Study-level findings and limits: Summed frequency of public TCR beta families distinguished CMV carriers with the relevant HLA.

TCRdb redid the calling of the reads with MiXCR, one entry per CDR3 protein. The profile shows 300,000 or so distinct CDR3 sequences, 25% of them singletons. This clonotype was counted between two and nine times. The antigen is unknown. This CDR3 has 15 amino acids. In germline, CDR1 is SGHTA, CDR2 FQGNSA. With 5 bases clipped from V and 4 bases from J, the junction kept 7 bases outside the gene matches. Sequenced material: cultured PBMCs, taken from culture after CMV antigen stimulation. This receptor was identified in a human donor in good health (CMV status not recorded). Some clones in this sample may be carry-over from other donors' samples. This sequence joins TRBV7-2 and TRBJ2-2, with 7 bases that match TRBD1. The CDR3 region is CASSHDRVATGELFF. The CDR3 nucleotides are TGTGCCAGCAGCCATGACAGGGTGGCCACCGGGGAGCTGTTTTTT.